The rows below give T cell receptor beta chains drawn from one sample of a study of CD8+ T cells in alopecia areata. The method was immunoSEQ multiplex PCR; TCRdb's version includes in-frame clones alone and lacks a portion of them. The table has about 76,000 clones, approximately 64% seen once. This specimen was CD8+ T cells sorted from blood, taken at week 24, from a patient treated with tofacitinib. These receptors were collected from a human donor with alopecia areata. Each CDR3 is given with its conserved first and last residue. D genes are given only for firm matches. The listing skips clone size in some rows; elsewhere it reads once, few, many or a size class.

D gene	clone size	J gene	V gene	CDR3 protein	CDR3 DNA
TRBD2	-	TRBJ2-7	TRBV5-6	CASSHGGIYEQYF	TGTGCCAGCAGCCACGGGGGGATCTACGAGCAGTACTTC
TRBD1	-	TRBJ1-1	TRBV5-1	CASSLHYAGTDDGPEAFF	TGCGCCAGCAGCTTACACTACGCCGGGACAGATGATGGACCTGAAGCTTTCTTT
TRBD2	-	TRBJ2-3	TRBV5-1	CASSDSGGGTDTQYF	TGCGCCAGCAGCGATAGCGGGGGGGGCACAGATACGCAGTATTTT
TRBD1	-	TRBJ1-6	TRBV4-1	CASSQEWGTGGEDSPLHF	TGCGCCAGCAGCCAAGAATGGGGGACAGGGGGCGAGGACTCACCCCTCCACTTT
-	-	TRBJ1-5	TRBV4-1	CASSQNKAEGDQPQHF	TGCGCCAGCAGCCAAAATAAGGCTGAGGGAGATCAGCCCCAGCATTTT
-	-	TRBJ2-7	TRBV5-1	CASSLAPGVEQYF	TGCGCCAGCAGCTTGGCCCCCGGGGTGGAGCAGTACTTC
-	few	TRBJ1-1	TRBV29-1	CSVEDGLGTEAFF	TGCAGCGTTGAAGACGGTCTCGGGACTGAAGCTTTCTTT
-	-	TRBJ2-1	TRBV29-1	CSVEAPSYNEQFF	TGCAGCGTTGAAGCCCCCTCCTACAATGAGCAGTTCTTC
-	-	TRBJ2-1	TRBV7-7	CASSFSEYEQFF	TGTGCCAGCAGCTTCAGTGAATATGAGCAGTTCTTC
-	once	TRBJ2-7	TRBV5-1	CASSLSGGDGDYEQYF	TGCGCCAGCAGCTTGAGTGGTGGGGACGGTGACTACGAGCAGTACTTC
TRBD1	-	TRBJ1-2	TRBV11-2	CASSTRQGPDYGYTF	TGTGCCAGCAGCACCAGACAGGGACCCGACTATGGCTACACCTTC
-	-	TRBJ1-2	TRBV19	CASKPTGSYGYTF	TGTGCCAGTAAACCGACAGGATCATATGGCTACACCTTC
-	-	TRBJ2-6	TRBV7-2	CASSLELSRIPGANVLTF	TGTGCCAGCAGCTTAGAGTTGAGTAGAATACCTGGGGCCAACGTCCTGACTTTC
-	-	TRBJ1-5	TRBV9	CASSPYAGRNQPQHF	TGTGCCAGCAGCCCCTACGCAGGACGCAATCAGCCCCAGCATTTT
-	-	TRBJ1-1	TRBV30	CAWTSGDMNTEAFF	TGTGCCTGGACCTCAGGCGATATGAACACTGAAGCTTTCTTT
-	-	TRBJ2-2	TRBV14	CASSQAAAGALTGELFF	TGTGCCAGCAGCCAAGCCGCGGCAGGGGCGCTCACCGGGGAGCTGTTTTTT
TRBD1	-	TRBJ2-7	TRBV30	CAWTRQGLYEQYF	TGTGCCTGGACTAGACAGGGGTTGTACGAGCAGTACTTC
-	few	TRBJ1-2	TRBV23-1	CASSQTGTRTYGYTF	TGCGCCAGCAGTCAAACCGGGACAAGAACTTATGGCTACACCTTC
-	-	TRBJ2-1	TRBV4-1	CASSQEEQGWRSNEQFF	TGCGCCAGCAGCCAGGAAGAGCAGGGGTGGCGTAGTAATGAGCAGTTCTTC
-	-	TRBJ2-7	TRBV9	CASSVSGSPTYEQYF	TGTGCCAGCAGCGTTTCAGGATCCCCCACCTACGAGCAGTACTTC
-	-	TRBJ2-5	TRBV7-9	CASTLILAGVRETQYF	TGTGCCAGCACCCTAATCCTGGCAGGGGTGCGGGAGACCCAGTACTTC
-	-	TRBJ1-2	TRBV7-2	CASSLGETYGYTF	TGTGCCAGCAGCCTGGGGGAGACCTATGGCTACACCTTC
TRBD2	-	TRBJ2-1	TRBV5-1	CASSFRGGSYNEQFF	TGCGCCAGCAGCTTCCGGGGGGGATCCTACAATGAGCAGTTCTTC